This T cell receptor beta chain was identified in a study of T cell repertoires in cytomegalovirus infection (dated by TCRdb to the late 2010s). Describing the broader study: Recently identified HLA-C-restricted CMV epitopes, whose presentation resists viral immunomodulation, were targeted by peptide stimulations together with well-studied HLA-B-restricted epitopes. Because public TCR beta signatures pointed to carriage of CMV infection together with the matching HLA type, the HLA type of each donor mattered for the analysis. The investigation overall reported the following: In both this cohort and an independent roughly 350-donor cohort, the cumulative frequency of public TCR beta family members distinguished carriers of CMV infection plus the relevant HLA type. In the ex vivo response, HLA-C-restricted CMV-specific TCR beta clonotypes were dominant, and in two of eight donors the single most frequent clonotype came from this HLA-C-restricted group.

Sequencing used an Illumina HiSeq 1500. In TCRdb, the public reads were trimmed at Q25 with fastp and aligned with MiXCR, with productive beta chains retained. Identical CDR3 protein sequences are pooled into one entry, listed with their most common genes and DNA. The sample includes approximately 910,000 distinct CDR3 sequences, with around 32% observed a single time. Jointly, the top ten make up about 14% of the sample. This sample's treatment or condition label indicates: in vitro stimulation with specific CMV peptide epitopes to enrich CMV-specific T cells. From the cysteine through the phenylalanine, the CDR3 covers 11 amino acids. Just the 33-base CDR3 DNA is kept, in frame starting at base 1. V and J lose 6 bases and 10 bases, and a span of 10 bases separates them. The table lists this clonotype with a few counts. Its specific antigen is unknown. Per-base qualities were not stored, and no clone one base away is much larger.

The sequencing here drew on cultured CD8+ T cells from PBMCs, taken from culture after CMV antigen stimulation. The sequence derives from a human donor in good health (CMV status not recorded). Some clones in this sample may be carry-over from other donors' samples. The chain couples TRBV12-3 or TRBV12-4 to TRBJ2-1; the D gene may be TRBD1 or TRBD2, since each aligns over 5 bases. In nucleotide form, the sequence is TGTGCCAGCAGGCTAGCAGGGGAGCAGTTCTTC. Translated, this is CASRLAGEQFF.